These 29 T cell receptor beta chains were sequenced from one sample in a study of blood T cell repertoires in COVID-19. Clones were sequenced by immunoSEQ multiplex PCR, and TCRdb holds only the in-frame ones, with some missing. This table holds tens of thousands of clones, approximately 80% found once. Material for sequencing was peripheral blood. The source of these receptors is an elderly man with acute or convalescent COVID-19.

V usage is TRBV28 and J usage is TRBJ2-5; 7 nucleotides line up with TRBD2. V gave up 1 base and J gave up 5 bases; unmatched junction bases: 4. The germline V gene encodes CDR1 MDHEN and CDR2 SYDVKM. The CDR3 spans 14 residues. CDR3 protein: CASSLSPGRETQYF. As DNA, the CDR3 is TGTGCCAGCAGTTTATCACCCGGGAGGGAGACCCAGTACTTC.

This chain uses TRBV7-8 with TRBJ2-2, with D possibly being TRBD2 (6 bases). The V gene's germline CDR1 is SGHVS and CDR2 FQNEAQ. The V end was cut by 5 bases, the J end by 7 bases, with 14 bases between. The CDR3 contains 14 residues. The chain's CDR3 is CASSMAGQGGELFF. In DNA form, the CDR3 reads TGTGCCAGCAGCATGGCGGGGCAGGGCGGGGAGCTGTTTTTT.

This rearrangement joins TRBV19 to TRBJ2-3; the match to TRBD2 covers 9 bases. CDR3 length equals 15 residues. In germline, CDR1 is LNHDA, CDR2 SQIVND (reference sequence). V shed 2 bases, J shed 3 bases, and the junction held 3 bases outside the gene matches. The CDR3 protein is CASSITSGGTDTQYF. The CDR3 DNA reads TGTGCCAGTAGTATAACAAGCGGGGGGACAGATACGCAGTATTTT.

This clone has more than one count but fewer than ten. This chain connects TRBV18 to TRBJ2-1, with no clear D. This CDR3 region has 16 residues. Per germline, CDR1 KGHSH and CDR2 LQKENI. V shed 1 base and J shed 0 bases, with 10 bases lying between them. CDR3 sequence: CASSPLGSLSYNEQFF. For the CDR3, the DNA is TGTGCCAGCTCACCACTGGGCTCCCTCTCCTACAATGAGCAGTTCTTC.

This chain links TRBV6-5 with TRBJ1-5; 8 positions agree with TRBD1. The length of the CDR3 is 14 residues. CDR1 and CDR2 (germline): MNHEY, SVGAGI. Germline trimming cut 7 bases from V and 3 bases from J; bases unmatched to any gene: 5. The CDR3 region is CASTRTGINQPQHF. Here the CDR3 DNA reads TGTGCCAGCACACGGACAGGGATCAATCAGCCCCAGCATTTT.

This chain connects TRBV27 to TRBJ2-3; the D gene is possibly TRBD2 (6 bases). The CDR3 is 17 amino acids. Germline values: CDR1 MNHEY, CDR2 SMNVEV (reference sequence). V was trimmed by 2 bases and J by 2 bases, leaving 17 bases between them. The CDR3 bases are TGTGCCAGCAGTTTAGGCAATTTGGGGGGTCCCACAGATACGCAGTATTTT. It yields the protein CASSLGNLGGPTDTQYF.

The chain has TRBV3-1 (or the pseudogene TRBV3-2) and TRBJ2-1, with 14 bases fitting TRBD2. The germline gives CDR1 LGHDT, CDR2 YNNKEL (reference sequence). V lost 4 bases and J lost 9; bases outside the gene matches: 2. This CDR3 has 14 residues. The CDR3 here is CASSLGTSGSEQFF. Written as DNA, the CDR3 is TGTGCCAGCAGCCTAGGGACTAGCGGGAGTGAGCAGTTCTTC.

The chain recombines TRBV6-5 with TRBJ1-6; the D gene is possibly TRBD1 (6 bases). Trimming stripped 6 bases from V and 8 bases from J, with 14 bases between. This CDR3 is built from 14 residues. Per the germline V gene, CDR1 is MNHEY and CDR2 is SVGAGI. CDR3 loop: CASSYRDIDSPLHF. The CDR3 nucleotides are TGTGCCAGCAGCTACCGGGACATTGATTCACCCCTCCACTTT.

The V gene is TRBV2, the J gene TRBJ1-1, with D unresolved. The CDR3 length is 13 residues. Trimming stripped 6 bases from V and 1 base from J, with 9 bases between. The germline gives CDR1 SNHLY, CDR2 FYNNEI. The CDR3 coding sequence is TGTGCCAGCAGACTCACAGAGAACACTGAAGCTTTCTTT. This encodes CASRLTENTEAFF.

The V gene is TRBV30, the J gene TRBJ2-3, with TRBD2 as a possible D gene (5 bases). CDR3 length: 14 amino acids. Germline loops: CDR1 GTSNPN, CDR2 SVGIG (reference sequence). The germline V and J ends were trimmed by 1 base and 5 bases, with 13 bases remaining between them. CDR3: CAWSAGSGGDTQYF. DNA for the CDR3: TGTGCCTGGAGTGCTGGCAGCGGAGGAGATACGCAGTATTTT. The full variable domain, completed using reference TRBV30 and TRBJ2-3, is SQTIHQWPATLVQPVGSPLSLECTVEGTSNPNLYWYRQAAGRGLQLLFYSVGIGQISSEVPQNLSASRPQDRQFILSSKKLLLSDSGFYLCAWSAGSGGDTQYFGPGTRLTVL.

The V gene is TRBV9, the J gene TRBJ2-1; D possibly corresponds to TRBD2 (6 bases). Germline V gene data show CDR1 as SGDLS and CDR2 as YYNGEE. V gave up 0 bases and J gave up 4 bases, with 11 bases separating them. This CDR3 is 15 amino acids long. The CDR3 loop reads CASSVELGTYNEQFF. The DNA for the CDR3 is TGTGCCAGCAGCGTAGAACTAGGGACTTACAATGAGCAGTTCTTC.

The V gene is TRBV2, the J gene TRBJ2-7; 7 nucleotides align to TRBD1. CDR1 is SNHLY, CDR2 FYNNEI, per germline. This CDR3 spans 15 amino acids. V lost 6 bases, J lost 5 bases, and 13 bases stayed unmatched. CDR3 protein: CASRELQGRSDEQYF. The CDR3 region has the DNA TGTGCCAGCAGGGAACTACAGGGGAGATCAGACGAGCAGTACTTC. Full variable domain (outside the CDR3, taken from reference TRBV2 and TRBJ2-7): EPEVTQTPSHQVTQMGQEVILRCVPISNHLYFYWYRQILGQKVEFLVSFYNNEISEKSEIFDDQFSVERPDGSNFTLKIRSTKLEDSAMYFCASRELQGRSDEQYFGPGTRLTVT.

The gene calls are TRBV7-2 and TRBJ1-5; D is perhaps TRBD1 (6 bases). Germline values: CDR1 SGHTA, CDR2 FQGNSA. The CDR3 extends over 16 amino acids. Trimming removed 3 bases at V and 2 bases at J, with 14 bases between. The CDR3 loop reads CASSFGQRGGNQPQHF. CDR3 in DNA: TGTGCCAGCAGCTTTGGACAGCGCGGCGGCAATCAGCCCCAGCATTTT.

The chain joins TRBV28 to TRBJ2-5; 7 positions match TRBD2. The germline gives CDR1 MDHEN, CDR2 SYDVKM. The CDR3 consists of 13 residues. V lost 6 bases and J lost 3; bases outside the gene matches: 4. CDR3 in amino acids: CASSGGRKETQYF. CDR3 nucleotide sequence: TGTGCCAGCAGCGGCGGGAGAAAAGAGACCCAGTACTTC.

V is TRBV11-2 and J is TRBJ2-2; the match to TRBD2 covers 9 bases. CDR3 length: 16 amino acids. CDR1 and CDR2 from the germline V gene are SGHAT and FQNNGV. The V and J ends lost 5 bases and 3 bases, in that order; junction bases with no gene match: 7. DNA of the CDR3: TGTGCCAGCAGCAGGAGTAGCGGGAGTTACACCGGGGAGCTGTTTTTT. Protein: CASSRSSGSYTGELFF.

This clone was observed once. A much bigger clone sits one base away, suggesting this may be a read error. The same CDR3 can be traced to other DNA sequences in this sample. J is TRBJ2-2 and V is TRBV25-1, with D possibly matching TRBD2 (5 bases). The V end was cut by 2 bases, the J end by 7 bases, with 14 bases between. The CDR3 runs to 15 residues. Germline V gives CDR1 MGHDK, CDR2 SYGVNS. The CDR3 loop reads CASSEGGRIHGELFF. CDR3 nucleotides: TGTGCCAGCAGTGAAGGAGGAAGGATTCACGGGGAGCTGTTTTTT.

The V call is TRBV6-5, the J call TRBJ2-7; D possibly corresponds to TRBD2 (5 bases). The CDR3 is made up of 13 amino acids. Germline assignment: CDR1 MNHEY and CDR2 SVGAGI. V gave up 2 bases and J gave up 1 base, with 6 bases separating them. In nucleotides, the CDR3 is TGTGCCAGCAGTTACCGGGGATCCTACGAGCAGTACTTC. Its translation: CASSYRGSYEQYF.

The V and J genes are TRBV27 and TRBJ2-2; TRBD2 agrees at 7 bases. CDR3 length equals 13 residues. Germline trimming cut 5 bases from V and 6 bases from J; bases unmatched to any gene: 3. Germline V lookup: CDR1 MNHEY, CDR2 SMNVEV (reference sequence). In nucleotides, the CDR3 is TGTGCCAGCAGTCCCCGGGGGGCCGGGGAGCTGTTTTTT. Its protein is CASSPRGAGELFF.

This clone was observed a few times. The chain has TRBV28 and TRBJ1-5; weak D call: TRBD1 (6 bases). From germline, CDR1 is MDHEN and CDR2 SYDVKM. V lost 8 bases and J 5 bases, leaving 19 bases between the germline ends. This CDR3 has 15 amino acids. CDR3 nucleotides: TGTGCCAGCGTATCCCGGTACAGGGCCGATCAGCCCCAGCATTTT. Protein: CASVSRYRADQPQHF.

The chain carries TRBV11-2 and TRBJ2-2; D is unclear. The CDR3 contains 15 residues. Looked up from germline, CDR1 is SGHAT and CDR2 is FQNNGV. The V and J ends lost 0 bases and 2 bases respectively, with 7 bases between them. The CDR3 is CASSLDPLNTGELFF. CDR3 coding DNA: TGTGCCAGCAGCTTAGATCCCCTAAACACCGGGGAGCTGTTTTTT.

The chain recombines TRBV3-1 (or the pseudogene TRBV3-2) with TRBJ1-4; 9 nucleotides line up with TRBD1. This CDR3 contains 17 residues. Germline-derived CDR1 and CDR2 are LGHDT and YNNKEL (reference sequence). With 2 bases clipped from V and 1 base from J, the junction kept 5 bases outside the gene matches. Written as DNA, the CDR3 is TGTGCCAGCAGCCAAAAGGACAGGGGACGAACTAATGAAAAACTGTTTTTT. The encoded protein is CASSQKDRGRTNEKLFF.

The chain employs TRBV9 and TRBJ1-6; TRBD1 agrees at 7 bases. Trimming removed 2 bases from V and 8 bases from J; junction bases left unmatched: 10. CDR1 SGDLS and CDR2 YYNGEE come from the germline V gene. The CDR3 is made up of 16 amino acids. CDR3 sequence (DNA): TGTGCCAGCAGCGTTGCAGGGGGAGTTGGCGATTCACCCCTCCACTTT. It yields the protein CASSVAGGVGDSPLHF.

The chain uses TRBV18 and TRBJ2-1; 7 nucleotides match TRBD2. The CDR3 loop spans 16 amino acids. Germline CDR1 KGHSH, CDR2 LQKENI. V shed 5 bases, J shed 8 bases, and the junction held 15 bases outside the gene matches. The CDR3 DNA is TGTGCCAGCTCATCAACACTAGCGTCGAATGGTGATGAGCAGTTCTTC. Protein sequence: CASSSTLASNGDEQFF.

This chain uses TRBV5-4 with TRBJ1-1; 9 bases align to TRBD1. Germline lookup yields CDR1 SGHNT and CDR2 YYREEE (reference sequence). The V gene end was trimmed by 5 bases and the J gene end by 5 bases; junction bases not matched to a gene: 16. This CDR3 region has 17 residues. The CDR3 coding sequence is TGTGCCAGCAGGCCTCGGCCACAGGGGGCCCCAGGGACTGAAGCTTTCTTT. Its protein is CASRPRPQGAPGTEAFF.

The genes are TRBV19 and TRBJ1-3; D might be TRBD1 (5 bases). There are 14 residues in the CDR3. V dropped 3 bases and J dropped 2 bases, with 8 bases sitting between them. The germline V gene has CDR1 LNHDA and CDR2 SQIVND (reference sequence). The CDR3 loop reads CASSIARAGNTIYF. The CDR3 nucleotides read TGTGCCAGTAGTATCGCCAGGGCTGGAAACACCATATATTTT.

DNA of the CDR3: TGTGCCAGTAGCTCCGGGAGCTCTGGAAACACCATATATTTT. Translated, it gives CASSSGSSGNTIYF. This chain joins TRBV19 and TRBJ1-3, with no clear D. The CDR3 is 14 residues long. Looked up from germline, CDR1 is LNHDA and CDR2 is SQIVND (reference sequence). Between the trimmed V and J ends, which lost 6 bases and 0 bases, there was a span of 9 bases. The entire variable domain, with the rest obtained from reference TRBV19 and TRBJ1-3, is as follows: DGGITQSPKYLFRKEGQNVTLSCEQNLNHDAMYWYRQDPGQGLRLIYYSQIVNDFQKGDIAEGYSVSREKKESFPLTVTSAQKNPTAFYLCASSSGSSGNTIYFGEGSWLTVV.

V gene TRBV24-1 combines with J gene TRBJ2-3; the match to TRBD2 covers 11 bases. The ends lost 2 bases at V and 2 bases at J; junction bases unmatched: 8. Germline lookup yields CDR1 KGHDR and CDR2 SFDVKD. The CDR3 spans 18 residues. The CDR3 loop is CATSDSFTSGSSTDTQYF. DNA for the CDR3: TGTGCCACCAGTGATTCCTTTACTAGCGGGAGTTCCACAGATACGCAGTATTTT.

The chain recombines TRBV18 with TRBJ2-7, with D possibly TRBD2 on 6 matching bases. The CDR3 runs 16 residues. The V end lost 2 bases, the J end lost 3 bases, and 17 bases lay between the germline ends. Germline V gene sequence: CDR1 KGHSH, CDR2 LQKENI. For the CDR3, the DNA is TGTGCCAGCTCACCATCTGCGGGGATAAACGTCTACGAGCAGTACTTC. Translated: CASSPSAGINVYEQYF.

The chain employs TRBV7-3 and TRBJ2-3, with 8 bases that match TRBD2. V was clipped by 10 bases and J by 5 bases; unmatched bases: 17. The germline V gene has CDR1 SGHTA and CDR2 FQGTGA. This CDR3 region has 16 residues. CDR3 sequence (DNA): TGTGCCACCCCCCGGAAGGGAGCGGGAGCGGAAGATACGCAGTATTTT. It is translated as CATPRKGAGAEDTQYF.